These 32 T cell receptor beta chains came from one sample sequenced in a study of cytomegalovirus exposure and HLA in healthy donors (TCRdb year 2017). The method behind the library was the immunoSEQ multiplex PCR assay. For the multiplex PCR, a mixture combining 60 forward primers for TCR Vbeta segments and 13 reverse primers for TCR Jbeta segments was used. The table was pulled from immuneACCESS by TCRdb, which kept in-frame rearrangements only. Such tables lose some clones; where checked, under half of the loss comes from unresolved V genes, and the rest has no known cause. The sample profile shows 150,000 or so clones; approximately 78% of them were found once. The biggest ten clones account for 0.77% of the sample. Input material: PBMCs. These receptors were obtained from a woman between 18 and 29 years old in good health and CMV-seronegative.

This clone appeared a few times. V is TRBV6-5 and J is TRBJ1-1, with D uncertain. Trimming left V 1 base short and J 1 base short, with 7 bases between. The germline V gene has CDR1 MNHEY and CDR2 SVGAGI. The CDR3 spans 14 residues. The CDR3 sequence is CASSYFSQNTEAFF. The CDR3 DNA reads as TGTGCCAGCAGTTACTTTAGCCAGAACACTGAAGCTTTCTTT.

V gene TRBV5-1 combines with J gene TRBJ1-2, with 8 bases lining up with TRBD1. J lost 6 bases, V lost 0 bases, and 4 bases had no gene match. The CDR3 sequence is 14 residues long. CDR1 is SGHRS, CDR2 YFSETQ, per germline. CDR3 loop: CASSLVAGGHGYTF. DNA of the CDR3: TGCGCCAGCAGCTTGGTGGCAGGGGGCCATGGCTACACCTTC. The whole variable domain, filled in from reference TRBV5-1 and TRBJ1-2, reads KAGVTQTPRYLIKTRGQQVTLSCSPISGHRSVSWYQQTPGQGLQFLFEYFSETQRNKGNFPGRFSGRQFSNSRSEMNVSTLELGDSALYLCASSLVAGGHGYTFGSGTRLTVV.

The chain combines TRBV7-9 with TRBJ2-5, with 12 positions matching TRBD2. V shed 5 bases, J shed 5 bases, and the junction held 3 bases outside the gene matches. The CDR3 is made up of 14 amino acids. The germline V gene has CDR1 SEHNR and CDR2 FQNEAQ (reference sequence). This CDR3 reads CASSRGLAGETQYF. The CDR3 bases are TGTGCCAGCAGCCGGGGACTAGCGGGTGAGACCCAGTACTTC.

The chain joins TRBV7-9 to TRBJ1-2; a weak D match, TRBD1 (6 bases). Trimming removed 5 bases at V and 3 bases at J, with 10 bases between. The CDR3 is made up of 13 amino acids. Germline V gene lookup returns CDR1 SEHNR and CDR2 FQNEAQ (reference sequence). CDR3 in DNA: TGTGCCAGCAGCAGGAGGACAGACTATGGCTACACCTTC. It yields the protein CASSRRTDYGYTF.

The CDR3 protein is CASSPRTGGLNTEAFF. In DNA, the CDR3 is TGTGCCAGCAGCCCGCGGACAGGGGGGCTGAACACTGAAGCTTTCTTT. The chain is built from TRBV11-2 and TRBJ1-1, with 10 bases that match TRBD1. This CDR3 region has 16 residues. CDR1 is SGHAT, CDR2 FQNNGV, per germline. The junction had 6 bases not matched to a gene; V was cut back by 5 bases and J by 0 bases.

The V call is TRBV4-2, the J call TRBJ2-7, with 9 bases matching TRBD2. The germline CDR1 and CDR2 sequences are LGHNA and YNFKEQ. The V gene end was trimmed by 1 base and the J gene end by 0 bases; junction bases not matched to a gene: 19. This CDR3 has 21 amino acids. This chain's CDR3 is CASSQVSIGLSGRRSSYEQYF. In nucleotides, the CDR3 is TGTGCCAGCAGCCAAGTTAGCATCGGGTTAAGCGGGAGGAGGAGCTCCTACGAGCAGTACTTC.

The chain is built from TRBV27 and TRBJ2-6, with 12 bases lining up with TRBD1. After removal of 6 bases from V and 2 bases from J, the junction contained 8 bases not matched to a gene. Per germline, CDR1 MNHEY and CDR2 SMNVEV (reference sequence). The CDR3 covers 18 residues. The CDR3 region is CASRRRGTGGPGANVLTF. The CDR3 coding sequence is TGTGCCAGCAGACGTCGTGGGACAGGGGGCCCTGGGGCCAACGTCCTGACTTTC.

The J gene is TRBJ2-2, the V gene TRBV29-1, with D possibly TRBD1 on 6 matching bases. Germline assignment: CDR1 SQVTM and CDR2 ANQGSEA. V was clipped by 6 bases and J by 0 bases, with 11 bases between them. This CDR3 contains 14 residues. The CDR3 DNA is TGCAGCGTCCTGACAGGAGCGAACACCGGGGAGCTGTTTTTT. Protein product: CSVLTGANTGELFF.

The rearrangement uses TRBV28 and TRBJ2-7; D might be TRBD1 (6 bases). The CDR3 is 15 amino acids. The germline V gene encodes CDR1 MDHEN and CDR2 SYDVKM. The ends were cut back, 3 bases at V and 3 bases at J, with 15 bases in the middle. The CDR3 reads CASSLSQGFIYEQYF. The CDR3 coding sequence is TGTGCCAGCAGTTTGTCACAGGGTTTTATCTACGAGCAGTACTTC.

This chain joins TRBV7-9 and TRBJ2-5; TRBD2 matches at 10 bases. This CDR3 has 16 amino acids. Germline V gene data show CDR1 as SEHNR and CDR2 as FQNEAQ (reference sequence). Unmatched junction bases numbered 8, after V lost 5 bases and J lost 2 bases. The CDR3 reads CASSHGSSGRQETQYF. The DNA for the CDR3 is TGTGCCAGCAGCCACGGGTCTAGCGGGAGACAAGAGACCCAGTACTTC.

This clone appeared once. The chain is built from TRBV5-1 and TRBJ2-5, with 7 bases matching TRBD2. V lost 2 bases and J lost 4; bases outside the gene matches: 5. Germline V gene data show CDR1 as SGHRS and CDR2 as YFSETQ. The CDR3 length is 14 residues. The CDR3 sequence: CASSLTGGRETQYF. CDR3 DNA: TGCGCCAGCAGCTTAACGGGCGGGAGAGAGACCCAGTACTTC.

The V gene is TRBV5-6, the J gene TRBJ1-6, with 7 bases matching TRBD1. V lost 1 base and J lost 10; bases outside the gene matches: 5. The germline V gene has CDR1 SGHDT and CDR2 YYEEEE. The CDR3 is 14 residues long. The CDR3: CASSLNRGSSPLHF. In DNA, the CDR3 is TGTGCCAGCAGCTTGAACAGGGGAAGCTCACCCCTCCACTTT.

This chain uses TRBV2 with TRBJ2-3, with a tentative D call TRBD2 (5 bases). The germline V gene has CDR1 SNHLY and CDR2 FYNNEI. The CDR3 has 13 residues. Trimming stripped 4 bases from V and 2 bases from J, with 7 bases between. CDR3 coding DNA: TGTGCCAGCAGTGGGACTTCCACAGATACGCAGTATTTT. It encodes CASSGTSTDTQYF.

The J gene is TRBJ2-3, the V gene TRBV5-6; 7 bases align to TRBD2. Per germline, CDR1 SGHDT and CDR2 YYEEEE. V shed 4 bases and J 2 bases; nucleotides not matched to a gene: 13. This CDR3 contains 17 residues. CDR3 residues: CASSAGTMGGVTDTQYF. The CDR3 DNA follows: TGTGCCAGCAGCGCTGGGACTATGGGGGGGGTCACAGATACGCAGTATTTT. Using reference TRBV5-6 and TRBJ2-3 for the parts outside the CDR3, the full variable domain is DAGVTQSPTHLIKTRGQQVTLRCSPKSGHDTVSWYQQALGQGPQFIFQYYEEEERQRGNFPDRFSGHQFPNYSSELNVNALLLGDSALYLCASSAGTMGGVTDTQYFGPGTRLTVL.

This rearrangement joins TRBV5-8 to TRBJ1-4; D is ambiguous. This CDR3 spans 15 amino acids. V lost 4 bases, J lost 4 bases, and 14 bases lay in between. Germline CDR1 reads SGHTS; CDR2 reads YDEGEE. This CDR3 reads CASSPMGVINEKLFF. CDR3 bases: TGTGCCAGCAGCCCCATGGGAGTGATTAATGAAAAACTGTTTTTT.

V is TRBV28 and J is TRBJ2-3; the match to TRBD1 covers 10 bases. The CDR3 sequence is 18 residues long. Trimming at V came to 3 bases and at J to 4 bases, leaving 13 bases not matched to a gene. Germline V gene data show CDR1 as MDHEN and CDR2 as SYDVKM. CDR3 sequence reads: CASSLWAGGQGVADTQYF. As DNA, the CDR3 is TGTGCCAGCAGTTTGTGGGCTGGTGGACAGGGGGTCGCAGATACGCAGTATTTT. The full variable domain, in which reference TRBV28 and TRBJ2-3 provide the parts outside the CDR3, is DVKVTQSSRYLVKRTGEKVFLECVQDMDHENMFWYRQDPGLGLRLIYFSYDVKMKEKGDIPEGYSVSREKKERFSLILESASTNQTSMYLCASSLWAGGQGVADTQYFGPGTRLTVL.

This chain joins TRBV27 and TRBJ2-2; 7 nucleotides match TRBD2. Germline CDR1 is MNHEY and CDR2 is SMNVEV (reference sequence). The V segment lost 5 bases and the J segment 5 bases; nucleotides outside the gene matches: 11. This CDR3 contains 16 residues. CDR3 sequence (DNA): TGTGCCAGCAGTCTTCTAACGGGACTAACTACCGGGGAGCTGTTTTTT. It translates to CASSLLTGLTTGELFF.

The genes are TRBV2 and TRBJ2-5; TRBD1 aligns across 8 bases. Per the germline V gene, CDR1 is SNHLY and CDR2 is FYNNEI. Germline trimming cut 6 bases from V and 5 bases from J; bases unmatched to any gene: 8. The CDR3 runs to 14 residues. CDR3 loop: CASSGQGETETQYF. Here the CDR3 DNA reads TGTGCCAGCAGCGGACAGGGAGAGACGGAGACCCAGTACTTC.

This clone was counted only a few times. The chain joins TRBV5-1 to TRBJ2-3; 11 bases line up with TRBD2. Germline V gene lookup returns CDR1 SGHRS and CDR2 YFSETQ. The V segment lost 4 bases and the J segment 0 bases; nucleotides outside the gene matches: 16. There are 20 residues in the CDR3. The CDR3 sequence is CASSPQGTSGDLLSTDTQYF. The CDR3 region has the DNA TGCGCCAGCAGCCCTCAGGGGACTAGCGGAGACCTCCTTAGCACAGATACGCAGTATTTT.

The chain links TRBV5-6 to TRBJ2-5, with TRBD1 matching 8 bases. The end of the DNA fits TRBJ2-7 better, so the J call may be wrong. The length of the CDR3 is 13 residues. Germline V CDR1 and CDR2: SGHDT, YYEEEE. CDR3 coding DNA: TGTGCCAGCAGCTGGGACAGGTCGTACGAGCAGTACTTC. This sequence encodes CASSWDRSYEQYF.

This clone was detected once. This CDR3 is also generated by other DNA sequences in the sample. This chain uses TRBV7-9 with TRBJ1-5, with D tentatively TRBD1 (6 bases). The germline CDR1 and CDR2 sequences are SEHNR and FQNEAQ (reference sequence). The V gene lost 5 bases and the J gene lost 4 bases, with 12 bases spanning the gap. The CDR3 is made up of 14 amino acids. The CDR3 loop is CASSRGGGNQPQHF. The DNA of the CDR3 is TGTGCCAGCAGCCGGGGGGGCGGGAATCAGCCCCAGCATTTT.

This rearrangement joins TRBV4-2 to TRBJ2-7, with 9 bases matching TRBD1. The V gene end was trimmed by 3 bases and the J gene end by 3 bases; junction bases not matched to a gene: 3. The CDR3 has 14 residues. CDR1 LGHNA and CDR2 YNFKEQ come from the germline V gene. In DNA form, the CDR3 reads TGTGCCAGCAGCCAGCCGACAGGGGGCTACGAGCAGTACTTC. Amino acid sequence: CASSQPTGGYEQYF.

This clone was detected only once. This chain joins TRBV28 and TRBJ2-7; 9 positions match TRBD1. The CDR3 sequence is 15 residues long. V lost 4 bases and J lost 6; bases outside the gene matches: 10. From germline, CDR1 is MDHEN and CDR2 SYDVKM. CDR3 residues: CASSYPGQGGSEQYF. The CDR3 bases are TGTGCCAGCAGTTACCCGGGACAGGGAGGGTCCGAGCAGTACTTC. The full variable domain, with the rest looked up from reference TRBV28 and TRBJ2-7, is DVKVTQSSRYLVKRTGEKVFLECVQDMDHENMFWYRQDPGLGLRLIYFSYDVKMKEKGDIPEGYSVSREKKERFSLILESASTNQTSMYLCASSYPGQGGSEQYFGPGTRLTVT.

The chain has TRBV25-1 and TRBJ1-1, with TRBD1 matching 9 bases. This CDR3 is built from 16 residues. V shed 4 bases, J shed 8 bases, and the junction held 14 bases outside the gene matches. Germline V gives CDR1 MGHDK, CDR2 SYGVNS. CDR3 DNA sequence: TGTGCCAGCAGTGGGTTCCCGGGACAGGGAACAGGCGAAGCTTTCTTT. Its protein product is CASSGFPGQGTGEAFF.

In its sample, this clone was seen once. The chain carries TRBV27 and TRBJ2-7; 7 nucleotides match TRBD1. The V gene's germline CDR1 is MNHEY and CDR2 SMNVEV (reference sequence). V trimming: 5 bases; J trimming: 6 bases; junction bases outside the gene matches: 7. CDR3 length: 13 residues. This chain's CDR3 is CASSDRVALEQYF. The CDR3 region has the DNA TGTGCCAGCAGTGACAGGGTGGCCCTCGAGCAGTACTTC.

This sequence joins TRBV18 and TRBJ2-1; the match to TRBD2 covers 13 bases. Germline values: CDR1 KGHSH, CDR2 LQKENI. The CDR3 extends over 16 amino acids. V shed 1 base and J 8 bases; nucleotides not matched to a gene: 5. The chain's CDR3 is CASSPRGLAGVDEQFF. In DNA form, the CDR3 reads TGTGCCAGCTCACCACGAGGACTAGCGGGAGTCGATGAGCAGTTCTTC.

DNA for the CDR3: TGTGCCAGCAGCTCCCGGACTAGCGGGGAAGAGACCCAGTACTTC. Encoded protein: CASSSRTSGEETQYF. This rearrangement joins TRBV7-9 to TRBJ2-5, with 12 bases aligning to TRBD2. J gave up 3 bases and V 4 bases, and 3 bases lay outside the gene matches. The CDR3 is 15 amino acids. The germline V gene has CDR1 SEHNR and CDR2 FQNEAQ (reference sequence). The complete variable domain, with remaining parts taken from reference TRBV7-9 and TRBJ2-5, reads DTGVSQNPRHKITKRGQNVTFRCDPISEHNRLYWYRQTLGQGPEFLTYFQNEAQLEKSRLLSDRFSAERPKGSFSTLEIQRTEQGDSAMYLCASSSRTSGEETQYFGPGTRLLVL.

Comments on this clone: This likely comes from a read error, as the CDR3 has no conserved phenylalanine or tryptophan at its end. It is unclear where the CDR3 begins or ends on the DNA, so no DNA is shown, and the CDR3 is as TCRdb lists it. The rearrangement links TRBV18 to TRBJ1-1; TRBD1, the D gene given by the table, was not confirmed from the DNA. The CDR3 totals 10 residues, both ends included. CDR1 is KGHSH, CDR2 LQKENI, per germline. CDR3 protein: CASSRASGGN.

The genes are TRBV28 and TRBJ2-1; D possibly corresponds to TRBD2 (5 bases). The CDR3 consists of 17 residues. Trimming pared 7 bases from V and 0 bases from J, leaving 19 bases between. CDR1 and CDR2 (germline): MDHEN, SYDVKM. The CDR3 DNA reads TGTGCCAGCACGGGATATGCACCACAACCCTCCTACAATGAGCAGTTCTTC. Protein product: CASTGYAPQPSYNEQFF.

The chain employs TRBV6-1 and TRBJ1-1; D might be TRBD1 (6 bases). Per the germline V gene, CDR1 is MNHNS and CDR2 is SASEGT. The length of the CDR3 is 16 residues. V was cut by 4 bases and J by 1 base, with 16 bases left in between. In DNA form, the CDR3 reads TGTGCCAGCAGTGGAGGGGGTAAAAGGGAGAACACTGAAGCTTTCTTT. Its translation is CASSGGGKRENTEAFF.

CDR3 nucleotides: TGTGCCAGCAGCTTAGCGCTAAGGAGAGAGGTAGGAGCTTTCTTT. This codes for CASSLALRREVGAFF. The J gene is TRBJ1-1, the V gene TRBV7-9, with no clear D. The V gene's germline CDR1 is SEHNR and CDR2 FQNEAQ (reference sequence). V was clipped by 0 bases and J by 10 bases, with 18 bases between them. The CDR3 is 15 amino acids.

CDR3 bases: TGCGCCAGCAGCCAAGGGGGAGGTAGCGGGGGACCCACAGATACGCAGTATTTT. The encoded protein is CASSQGGGSGGPTDTQYF. J is TRBJ2-3 and V is TRBV4-3; 9 bases match TRBD2. The CDR3 sequence is 18 residues long. CDR1 and CDR2 from the germline V gene are LGHNA and YSLEER. Unmatched junction bases numbered 10, after V lost 1 base and J lost 2 bases.